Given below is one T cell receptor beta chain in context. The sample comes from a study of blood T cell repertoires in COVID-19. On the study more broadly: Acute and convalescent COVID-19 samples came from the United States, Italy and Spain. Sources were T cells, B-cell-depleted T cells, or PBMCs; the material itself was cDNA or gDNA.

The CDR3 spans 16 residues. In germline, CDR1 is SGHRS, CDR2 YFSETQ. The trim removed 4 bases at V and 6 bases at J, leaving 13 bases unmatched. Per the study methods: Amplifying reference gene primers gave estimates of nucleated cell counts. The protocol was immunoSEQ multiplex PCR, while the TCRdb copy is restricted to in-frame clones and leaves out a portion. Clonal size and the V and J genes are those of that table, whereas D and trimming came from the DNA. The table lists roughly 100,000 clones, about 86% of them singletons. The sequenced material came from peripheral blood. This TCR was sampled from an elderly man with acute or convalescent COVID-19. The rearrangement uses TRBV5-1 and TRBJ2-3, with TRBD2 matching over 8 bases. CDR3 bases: TGCGCCAGCAGCCAGACCGGGACTAGTTTACCCGATACGCAGTATTTT. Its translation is CASSQTGTSLPDTQYF.